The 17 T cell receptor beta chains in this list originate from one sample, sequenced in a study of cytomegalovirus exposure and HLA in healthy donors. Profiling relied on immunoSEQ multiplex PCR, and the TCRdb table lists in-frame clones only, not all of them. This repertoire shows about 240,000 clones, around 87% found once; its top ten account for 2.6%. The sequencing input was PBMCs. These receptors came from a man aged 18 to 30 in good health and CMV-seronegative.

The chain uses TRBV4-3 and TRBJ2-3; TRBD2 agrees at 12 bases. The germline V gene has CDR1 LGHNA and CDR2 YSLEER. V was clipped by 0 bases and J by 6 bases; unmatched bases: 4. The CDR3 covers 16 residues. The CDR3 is CASSQDLAGGDDTQYF. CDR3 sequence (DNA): TGCGCCAGCAGCCAAGACCTAGCGGGGGGGGACGATACGCAGTATTTT.

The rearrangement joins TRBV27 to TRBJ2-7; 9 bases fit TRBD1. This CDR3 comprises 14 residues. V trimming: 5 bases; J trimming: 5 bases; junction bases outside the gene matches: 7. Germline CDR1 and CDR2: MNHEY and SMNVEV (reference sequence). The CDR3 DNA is TGTGCCAGCAGTCTATACAGGGGGCTCAACGAGCAGTACTTC. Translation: CASSLYRGLNEQYF.

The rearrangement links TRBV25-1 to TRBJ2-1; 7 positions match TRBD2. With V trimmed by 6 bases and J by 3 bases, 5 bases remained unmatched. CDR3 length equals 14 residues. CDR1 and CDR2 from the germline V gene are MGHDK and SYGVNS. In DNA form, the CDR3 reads TGTGCCAGCAGGGAGGCGGGAGTCTACAATGAGCAGTTCTTC. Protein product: CASREAGVYNEQFF.

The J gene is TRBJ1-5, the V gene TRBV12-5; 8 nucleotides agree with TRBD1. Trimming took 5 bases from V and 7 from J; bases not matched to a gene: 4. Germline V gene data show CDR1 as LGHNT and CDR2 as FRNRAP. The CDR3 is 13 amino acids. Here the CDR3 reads CASGQGAGQPQHF. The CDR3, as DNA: TGTGCTAGTGGTCAGGGGGCCGGGCAGCCCCAGCATTTT.

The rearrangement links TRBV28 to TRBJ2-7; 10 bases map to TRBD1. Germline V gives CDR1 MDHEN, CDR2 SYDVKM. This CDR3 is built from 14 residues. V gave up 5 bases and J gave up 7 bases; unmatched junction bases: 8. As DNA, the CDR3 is TGTGCCAGCAGTAAGACAGGGGGCGTTTGGGAGCAGTACTTC. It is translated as CASSKTGGVWEQYF.

CDR3: CASSPQNIQYF. The CDR3 coding sequence is TGTGCCAGCAGCCCCCAGAATATTCAGTACTTC. The chain has TRBV2 and TRBJ2-4; D unresolved. The CDR3 covers 11 residues. Deletions cut 6 bases from V and 10 bases from J, with 10 bases between. In germline, CDR1 is SNHLY, CDR2 FYNNEI.

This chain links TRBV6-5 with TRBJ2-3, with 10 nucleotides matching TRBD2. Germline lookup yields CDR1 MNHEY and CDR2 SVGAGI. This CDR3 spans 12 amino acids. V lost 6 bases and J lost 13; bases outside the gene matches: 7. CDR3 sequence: CASSPTSGIKYF. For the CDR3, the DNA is TGTGCCAGCAGCCCCACTAGCGGGATCAAGTATTTT.

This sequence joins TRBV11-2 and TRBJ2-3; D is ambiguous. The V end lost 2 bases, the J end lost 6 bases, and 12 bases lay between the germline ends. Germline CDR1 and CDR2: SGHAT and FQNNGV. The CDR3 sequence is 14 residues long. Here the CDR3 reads CASSLYRPADTQYF. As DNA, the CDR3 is TGTGCCAGCAGCTTATACCGCCCCGCGGATACGCAGTATTTT.

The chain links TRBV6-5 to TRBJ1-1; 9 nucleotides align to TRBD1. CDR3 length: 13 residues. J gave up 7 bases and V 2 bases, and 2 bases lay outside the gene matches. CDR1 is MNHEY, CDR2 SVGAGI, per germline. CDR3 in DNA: TGTGCCAGCAGTTACCGACAGGGGGGTGAAGCTTTCTTT. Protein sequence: CASSYRQGGEAFF.

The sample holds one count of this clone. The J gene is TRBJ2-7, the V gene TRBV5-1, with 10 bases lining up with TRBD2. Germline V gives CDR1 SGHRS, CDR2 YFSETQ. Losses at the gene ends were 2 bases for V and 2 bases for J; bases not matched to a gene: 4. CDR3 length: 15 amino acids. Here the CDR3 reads CASSFGTSEAYEQYF. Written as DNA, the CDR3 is TGCGCCAGCAGCTTCGGGACTAGCGAAGCCTACGAGCAGTACTTC.

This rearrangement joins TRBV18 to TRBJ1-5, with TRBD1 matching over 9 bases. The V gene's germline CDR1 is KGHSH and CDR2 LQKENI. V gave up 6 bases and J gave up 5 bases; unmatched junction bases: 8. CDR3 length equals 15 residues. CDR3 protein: CASSRETGGDQPQHF. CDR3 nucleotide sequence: TGTGCCAGCTCTCGAGAGACAGGGGGTGATCAGCCCCAGCATTTT.

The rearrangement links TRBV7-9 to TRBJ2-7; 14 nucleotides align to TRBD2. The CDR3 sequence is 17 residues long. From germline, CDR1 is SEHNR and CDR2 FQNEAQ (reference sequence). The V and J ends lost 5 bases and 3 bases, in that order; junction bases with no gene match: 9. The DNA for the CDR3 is TGTGCCAGCAGCCCCGGACTAGCGGGAGGACATCTCTACGAGCAGTACTTC. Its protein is CASSPGLAGGHLYEQYF.

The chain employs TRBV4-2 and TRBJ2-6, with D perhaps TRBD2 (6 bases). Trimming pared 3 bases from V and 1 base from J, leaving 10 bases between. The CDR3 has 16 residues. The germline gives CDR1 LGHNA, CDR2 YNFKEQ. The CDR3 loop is CASSHDGGSGANVLTF. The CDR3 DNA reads TGTGCCAGCAGCCACGACGGAGGGTCTGGGGCCAACGTCCTGACTTTC.

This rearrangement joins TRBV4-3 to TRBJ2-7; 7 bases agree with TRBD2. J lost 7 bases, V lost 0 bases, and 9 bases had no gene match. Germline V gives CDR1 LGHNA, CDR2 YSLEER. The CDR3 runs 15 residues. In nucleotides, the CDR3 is TGCGCCAGCAGCCAAGATGGCGGGGGAGCAGAAGAGCAGTACTTC. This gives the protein CASSQDGGGAEEQYF.

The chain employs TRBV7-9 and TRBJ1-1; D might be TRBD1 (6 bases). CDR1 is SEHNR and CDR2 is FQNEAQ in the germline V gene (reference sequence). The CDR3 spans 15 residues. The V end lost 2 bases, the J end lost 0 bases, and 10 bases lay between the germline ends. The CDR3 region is CASSLRGGMNTEAFF. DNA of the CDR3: TGTGCCAGCAGCTTAAGAGGGGGAATGAACACTGAAGCTTTCTTT.

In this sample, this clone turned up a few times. This CDR3 is CASSQTGRNTIYF. The CDR3 DNA reads TGTGCCAGCAGCCAAACAGGGAGAAACACCATATATTTT. This chain links TRBV4-2 with TRBJ1-3, with D possibly being TRBD1 (6 bases). The ends were cut back, 2 bases at V and 5 bases at J, with 7 bases in the middle. Germline values: CDR1 LGHNA, CDR2 YNFKEQ. The CDR3 sequence is 13 residues long.

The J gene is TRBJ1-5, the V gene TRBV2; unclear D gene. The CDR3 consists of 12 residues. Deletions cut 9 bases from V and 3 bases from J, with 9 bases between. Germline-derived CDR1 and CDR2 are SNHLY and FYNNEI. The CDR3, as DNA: TGTGCCAGTAATCTTCTCAATCAGCCCCAGCATTTT. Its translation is CASNLLNQPQHF.